One sample yielded the 23 T cell receptor beta chains listed below, sequenced in a study of T cell changes during pregnancy in multiple sclerosis. Here immunoSEQ multiplex PCR was the method, and the copy in TCRdb shows in-frame clones only, minus some. Altogether tens of thousands of clones are present, approximately 90% being singletons, with the ten largest covering roughly 4%. This material consisted of PBMCs, taken in the first trimester of pregnancy. The receptors derive from a female donor in good health, serving as a control in a pregnancy study. Some clones in this sample may be carry-over from other donors' samples.

The chain recombines TRBV5-1 with TRBJ1-1; 8 nucleotides line up with TRBD1. Germline CDR1 and CDR2: SGHRS and YFSETQ. V shed 4 bases, J shed 1 base, and the junction held 9 bases outside the gene matches. The CDR3 spans 16 residues. CDR3 coding DNA: TGCGCCAGCAGCCATAGTCAGGGGGCACGGAACACTGAAGCTTTCTTT. Translation gives CASSHSQGARNTEAFF.

The gene calls are TRBV9 and TRBJ2-1; 12 bases are a match to TRBD2. The CDR3 consists of 20 residues. Germline lookup yields CDR1 SGDLS and CDR2 YYNGEE. V trimming: 4 bases; J trimming: 7 bases; junction bases outside the gene matches: 21. This CDR3 is CASSLRGASGGAAVRNEQFF. The CDR3 DNA is TGTGCCAGCAGCCTCAGGGGGGCTAGCGGGGGGGCGGCCGTAAGGAATGAGCAGTTCTTC.

V is TRBV11-2 and J is TRBJ2-2; 7 bases fit TRBD1. The CDR3 totals 16 residues. The junction had 5 bases not matched to a gene; V was cut back by 4 bases and J by 0 bases. CDR1 SGHAT and CDR2 FQNNGV come from the germline V gene. CDR3 coding DNA: TGTGCCAGCAGCTCTCGGACAGGTTCGAACACCGGGGAGCTGTTTTTT. This gives the protein CASSSRTGSNTGELFF.

The V and J genes are TRBV5-1 and TRBJ2-1; 8 bases fit TRBD1. Looked up from germline, CDR1 is SGHRS and CDR2 is YFSETQ. V shed 4 bases and J 7 bases; nucleotides not matched to a gene: 10. The CDR3 contains 15 residues. CDR3 sequence reads: CASSPGTGAWNEQFF. As DNA, the CDR3 is TGCGCCAGCAGCCCCGGGACAGGAGCATGGAATGAGCAGTTCTTC. Supplemented by reference TRBV5-1 and TRBJ2-1, the full variable domain reads KAGVTQTPRYLIKTRGQQVTLSCSPISGHRSVSWYQQTPGQGLQFLFEYFSETQRNKGNFPGRFSGRQFSNSRSEMNVSTLELGDSALYLCASSPGTGAWNEQFFGPGTRLTVL.

CDR3 nucleotide sequence: TGTGCCAGCTTCCCGGGACAGCTTTCCGATACGCAGTATTTT. It specifies CASFPGQLSDTQYF. J is TRBJ2-3 and V is TRBV18; TRBD1 matches at 7 bases. CDR3 length equals 14 residues. Germline CDR1 KGHSH, CDR2 LQKENI. Trimming removed 7 bases from V and 6 bases from J; junction bases left unmatched: 10.

The V and J genes are TRBV5-1 and TRBJ2-3; TRBD2 matches 8 bases. V dropped 0 bases and J dropped 1; count of bases not matched to a gene: 10. Germline values: CDR1 SGHRS, CDR2 YFSETQ. CDR3 length equals 18 residues. Here the CDR3 DNA reads TGCGCCAGCAGCTTGGTGGCTGGTTTGACTAGCGGCACAGATACGCAGTATTTT. Its translation is CASSLVAGLTSGTDTQYF.

About this clone: A much larger clone differs by one base, so this may be a read error. Other DNA sequences in this specimen translate into the identical CDR3. The chain couples TRBV6-1 to TRBJ2-1; 10 bases align to TRBD1. CDR3 length equals 15 residues. Germline CDR1 is MNHNS and CDR2 is SASEGT. Unmatched junction bases numbered 0, after V lost 1 base and J lost 3 bases. CDR3 region: CASSEGTGGYNEQFF. CDR3 bases: TGTGCCAGCAGTGAAGGGACAGGGGGCTACAATGAGCAGTTCTTC.

The rearrangement joins TRBV19 to TRBJ2-1, with D uncertain. Trimming pared 7 bases from V and 7 bases from J, leaving 14 bases between. This CDR3 is 13 amino acids long. Germline V gives CDR1 LNHDA, CDR2 SQIVND (reference sequence). The CDR3 protein is CASNGASSNEQFF. Here the CDR3 DNA reads TGTGCCAGTAACGGAGCATCTAGTAATGAGCAGTTCTTC.

This clone appeared a few times. The V and J genes are TRBV7-9 and TRBJ2-7; D call uncertain. The V end was cut by 5 bases, the J end by 1 base, with 3 bases between. Germline V lookup: CDR1 SEHNR, CDR2 FQNEAQ (reference sequence). The CDR3 length is 11 residues. Written as DNA, the CDR3 is TGTGCCAGCAGCCCTTCCTACGAGCAGTACTTC. Amino acids: CASSPSYEQYF.

The V call is TRBV6-9, the J call TRBJ1-4; 7 positions match TRBD1. CDR3 size: 16 residues. The V gene end was trimmed by 4 bases and the J gene end by 6 bases; junction bases not matched to a gene: 11. CDR1 is MNHGY, CDR2 SVAAGI, per germline. The CDR3, as DNA: TGTGCCAGCAGTTCACACTGGGACAGCCGGCATGAAAAACTGTTTTTT. Protein product: CASSSHWDSRHEKLFF.

This sequence joins TRBV29-1 and TRBJ2-3, with 9 bases aligning to TRBD1. This CDR3 has 15 residues. The junction had 7 bases not matched to a gene; V was cut back by 4 bases and J by 2 bases. Germline assignment: CDR1 SQVTM and CDR2 ANQGSEA. DNA for the CDR3: TGCAGCGTTGCTTCCGGACAGGGGCCCACAGATACGCAGTATTTT. Translation: CSVASGQGPTDTQYF.

This clone was seen only a few times. V is TRBV28 and J is TRBJ1-5, with a weak D call TRBD1 (5 bases). The V end was cut by 4 bases, the J end by 2 bases, with 12 bases between. The CDR3 covers 15 residues. Germline values: CDR1 MDHEN, CDR2 SYDVKM. The CDR3 coding sequence is TGTGCCAGCAGTTATCGGAGGGGAGGCAATCAGCCCCAGCATTTT. Its protein product is CASSYRRGGNQPQHF.

This clone was seen a single time. V is TRBV2 and J is TRBJ1-5; a possible D gene is TRBD1 (5 bases). CDR1 is SNHLY and CDR2 is FYNNEI in the germline V gene. V was cut by 4 bases and J by 9 bases, with 19 bases left in between. This CDR3 region has 15 residues. The DNA of the CDR3 is TGTGCCAGCAGTGGTCTGACAGACCTTTCGTTGCCCCAGCATTTT. This encodes CASSGLTDLSLPQHF.

In this sample, this clone turned up once. The rearrangement uses TRBV2 and TRBJ2-2; no clear D gene. V lost 8 bases and J 0 bases, leaving 13 bases between the germline ends. This CDR3 has 15 amino acids. Germline V CDR1 and CDR2: SNHLY, FYNNEI. CDR3 nucleotides: TGTGCCAGCTCACGACAAGAACCGAACACCGGGGAGCTGTTTTTT. Amino acid sequence: CASSRQEPNTGELFF.

The gene calls are TRBV16 and TRBJ2-7; D unresolved. The CDR3 extends over 13 amino acids. The germline V gene encodes CDR1 KGHSY and CDR2 FQNENV. The V end lost 2 bases, the J end lost 2 bases, and 7 bases lay between the germline ends. The CDR3 DNA sequence: TGTGCCAGCAGCCAAAATTTAGCCTACGAGCAGTACTTC. Its protein product is CASSQNLAYEQYF.

This chain links TRBV19 with TRBJ1-5; D uncertain. The V and J ends lost 2 bases and 0 bases respectively, with 8 bases between them. Germline V gives CDR1 LNHDA, CDR2 SQIVND (reference sequence). This CDR3 comprises 15 residues. Written as DNA, the CDR3 is TGTGCCAGTAGTATACTAGAACATAGCAATCAGCCCCAGCATTTT. Translating it yields CASSILEHSNQPQHF.

This sequence joins TRBV19 and TRBJ2-1; the match to TRBD2 covers 10 bases. V shed 0 bases, J shed 8 bases, and the junction held 13 bases outside the gene matches. Per germline, CDR1 LNHDA and CDR2 SQIVND (reference sequence). The CDR3 is 18 residues long. The CDR3 DNA is TGTGCCAGTAGTATAGAGTTCCTTCCGGGGAGCGGGAGGGATGAGCAGTTCTTC. It translates to CASSIEFLPGSGRDEQFF.

This chain links TRBV29-1 with TRBJ2-5, with D possibly TRBD2 on 5 matching bases. Looked up from germline, CDR1 is SQVTM and CDR2 is ANQGSEA. CDR3 length equals 12 residues. V gave up 3 bases and J gave up 5 bases, with 10 bases separating them. The CDR3 DNA follows: TGCAGCGTTGATATCCTAGCCGAGACCCAGTACTTC. Translated: CSVDILAETQYF.

V is TRBV15 and J is TRBJ1-2, with D perhaps matching TRBD1 (6 bases). Trimming took 0 bases from V and 4 from J, leaving 12 bases between them. In germline, CDR1 is LNHNV, CDR2 YYDKDF (reference sequence). This CDR3 is built from 15 residues. The CDR3 reads CATSRDRQAFYGYTF. The CDR3 DNA reads TGTGCCACCAGCAGAGACCGACAGGCCTTCTATGGCTACACCTTC.

The count of this clone is one. J is TRBJ2-7 and V is TRBV20-1; D gene uncertain. The CDR3 runs to 11 residues. Germline V lookup: CDR1 DFQATT, CDR2 SNEGSKA (reference sequence). V was shortened by 2 bases and J by 4 bases, with 6 bases between the two germline ends. The CDR3 sequence: CSARIRYEQYF. In DNA, the CDR3 is TGCAGTGCTAGAATTCGGTACGAGCAGTACTTC.

CDR3 DNA sequence: TGTGCCAGCAGCTTGGAACTAGCGGGGGTGTATGAGCAGTTCTTC. Amino acids: CASSLELAGVYEQFF. The J gene is TRBJ2-1, the V gene TRBV5-4; TRBD2 aligns across 11 bases. The CDR3 loop spans 15 amino acids. V shed 0 bases, J shed 8 bases, and the junction held 4 bases outside the gene matches. The germline CDR1 and CDR2 sequences are SGHNT and YYREEE (reference sequence).

The chain carries TRBV5-6 and TRBJ2-7, with D possibly TRBD1 on 5 matching bases. Per germline, CDR1 SGHDT and CDR2 YYEEEE. Trimming shortened V by 0 bases and J by 2 bases, and 9 bases separated the two germline ends. This CDR3 is built from 14 residues. The CDR3 DNA follows: TGTGCCAGCAGCTTGGGATCAGGGACCTACGAGCAGTACTTC. Its protein product is CASSLGSGTYEQYF.

This chain connects TRBV6-1 to TRBJ1-1, with D possibly TRBD1 on 6 matching bases. Trimming left V 5 bases short and J 2 bases short, with 12 bases between. Germline CDR1 reads MNHNS; CDR2 reads SASEGT. The CDR3 totals 14 residues. CDR3 residues: CASSQRTDNTEAFF. The CDR3 DNA reads as TGTGCCAGCAGTCAGCGGACAGACAACACTGAAGCTTTCTTT.